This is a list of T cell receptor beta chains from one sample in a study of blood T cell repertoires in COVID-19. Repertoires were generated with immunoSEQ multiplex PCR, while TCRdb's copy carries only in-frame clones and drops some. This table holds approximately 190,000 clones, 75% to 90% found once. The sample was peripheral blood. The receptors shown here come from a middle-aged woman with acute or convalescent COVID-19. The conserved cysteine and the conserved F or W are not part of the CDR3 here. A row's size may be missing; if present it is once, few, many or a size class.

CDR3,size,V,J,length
ASSPERSVGGDEQF,-,TRBV19,TRBJ2-1,14
ASGFLDTAIGGYT,-,TRBV6-5,TRBJ1-2,13
ASSLAVAGLDTQY,-,TRBV7-9,TRBJ2-3,13
ASSPPGSGANVLT,-,TRBV5-6,TRBJ2-6,13
ASSRQPAANEKLF,-,TRBV11-2,TRBJ1-4,13
ASSRNRSLDEQY,-,TRBV19,TRBJ2-7,12
ASSLGRTGDGNTIY,-,TRBV5-1,TRBJ1-3,14
ASSFGTGVADTQY,once,TRBV7-7,TRBJ2-3,13
ASSQVIRGRAGESYEQF,-,TRBV4-2,TRBJ2-1,17
ASTPGGADNEQF,-,TRBV14,TRBJ2-1,12
ASSNRGGRQRDNSPLH,-,TRBV18,TRBJ1-6,16
ASKSVPKTEAF,-,TRBV5-1,TRBJ1-1,11
ASSLLGSPEAF,-,TRBV27,TRBJ1-1,11
ASNRASGILDTQY,-,TRBV19,TRBJ2-3,13
ASSLSTLPTTNEKLF,-,TRBV5-6,TRBJ1-4,15
ASRPQTGGSYYGYT,-,TRBV28,TRBJ1-2,14
ASSSNRGINNSPLH,once,TRBV5-4,TRBJ1-6,14